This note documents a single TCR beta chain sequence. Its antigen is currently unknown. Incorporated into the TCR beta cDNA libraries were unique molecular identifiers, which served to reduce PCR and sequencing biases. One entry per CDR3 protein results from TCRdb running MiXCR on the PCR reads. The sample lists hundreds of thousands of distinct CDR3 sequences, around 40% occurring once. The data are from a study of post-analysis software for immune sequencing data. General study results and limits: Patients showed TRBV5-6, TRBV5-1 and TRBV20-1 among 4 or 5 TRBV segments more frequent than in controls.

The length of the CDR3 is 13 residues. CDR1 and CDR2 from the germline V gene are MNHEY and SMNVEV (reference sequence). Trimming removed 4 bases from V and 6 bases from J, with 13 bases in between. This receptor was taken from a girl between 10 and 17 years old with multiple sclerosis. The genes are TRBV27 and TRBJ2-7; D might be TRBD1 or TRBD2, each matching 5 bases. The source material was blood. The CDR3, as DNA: TGTGCCAGCAGTTCCCAAAGGGACGGCGAGCAGTACTTC. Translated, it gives CASSSQRDGEQYF.